This T cell receptor beta chain was sequenced in a study of radiotherapy plus CTLA-4 blockade in lung cancer. In its sample, this clone was seen a few times. Here immunoSEQ multiplex PCR was the method, and the copy in TCRdb shows in-frame clones only, minus some. There are about 59,000 clones in the sample; approximately 68% occur only once, and about 8.9% lies in the top ten. This specimen was peripheral blood, taken from a patient treated with radiotherapy plus ipilimumab. This sequence was found in a human donor with non-small cell lung cancer whose response to radiotherapy plus ipilimumab could not be evaluated.

The CDR3 DNA reads as TGTGCCAGCAGGGGCCTTACCTACGAGCAGTACTTC. It encodes CASRGLTYEQYF. J is TRBJ2-7 and V is TRBV28; the D is unclear. Per the germline V gene, CDR1 is MDHEN and CDR2 is SYDVKM. With 6 bases removed from V and 2 bases from J, the gap between germline ends came to 8 bases. This CDR3 region has 12 residues. Drawing the rest from reference TRBV28 and TRBJ2-7, the complete variable domain is DVKVTQSSRYLVKRTGEKVFLECVQDMDHENMFWYRQDPGLGLRLIYFSYDVKMKEKGDIPEGYSVSREKKERFSLILESASTNQTSMYLCASRGLTYEQYFGPGTRLTVT.